This T cell receptor (beta chain) emerged from a study of blood T cell repertoires in COVID-19. As for the study in general: Sources were T cells, B-cell-depleted T cells, or PBMCs; the material itself was cDNA or gDNA.

Germline V lookup: CDR1 SGHRS, CDR2 YFSETQ. V shed 1 base, J shed 2 bases, and the junction held 8 bases outside the gene matches. The CDR3 is 16 amino acids. Per the original data handling: Cell counts per sample came from amplifying reference gene primers. Method: immunoSEQ multiplex PCR; TCRdb's copy keeps in-frame clones and lacks some. For V, J and clone size, that table is used; D and trimming come from the DNA. The sample has about 270,000 clones, approximately 89% seen once. Ages ranged from about 18 to 89 years, with residence in under 25 US areas. Participants reported their clinical history, and cohort assignment relied on those reports.

The source material was PBMCs or T cells enriched from blood (not recorded which). This clonotype originated in a woman aged 35 to 49 with acute COVID-19. The chain employs TRBV5-1 and TRBJ2-5; TRBD2 aligns across 7 bases. The CDR3 sequence is CASSLMVAGPQETQYF. CDR3 nucleotides: TGCGCCAGCAGCTTGATGGTAGCGGGCCCACAAGAGACCCAGTACTTC.